The clone carrying this T cell receptor (beta chain) was detected ten times or more. Time point here: newly diagnosed GD, antithyroid drugs for less than 3 months. TCR sequences were obtained from RNA taken from PBMCs. V was pared by 4 bases and J by 10 bases, with 11 bases between. Germline V CDR1 and CDR2: SEHNR, FQNEAQ (reference sequence). The CDR3 is 12 amino acids. Construction of TCR beta libraries relied on iRepertoire HTBI primers and on Arm-PCR targeting CDR3 regions. TCRdb reprocessed the multiplex PCR reads with MiXCR, giving one entry per CDR3 protein. Among hundreds of thousands of distinct CDR3 sequences, roughly 15% were seen once, and the ten largest hold approximately 11%. This sample was included in a study of regulatory T cells in long-lasting Graves disease. These records were also assigned to another study, of T cells in Graves' hyperthyroidism and ophthalmopathy.

This sample comprised peripheral blood mononuclear cells (PBMCs), obtained at new diagnosis, from a patient treated with antithyroid drugs. The sequence was collected from a woman aged 30 to 39 with Graves disease. The rearrangement uses TRBV7-9 and TRBJ2-1; unclear D gene. In DNA, the CDR3 is TGTGCCAGCAGCTCGATAATAGGGGAGCAGTTCTTC. Translation: CASSSIIGEQFF.